A selection of T cell receptor beta chains follows, all from one sample in a study of blood T cell repertoires in COVID-19. Sequencing used immunoSEQ multiplex PCR; TCRdb keeps in-frame clones, though not all of them. The repertoire has 40,000 to 60,000 clones, roughly nine tenths of them found once; the top ten carry more than 3%. Sequenced input: peripheral blood. These receptors were taken from a human donor in a cohort sampled during active COVID-19. CDR3s include the opening cysteine and the closing phenylalanine or tryptophan. A D gene is named only where the DNA matches it firmly. Clone size is given for some rows only: seen once, a few or many times, or a class if the clone is expanded.

abundance: once; v_gene: TRBV18; j_gene: TRBJ2-5; d_gene: TRBD2; CDR3aa: CASSQILAGDQETQYF; CDR3nt: TGTGCCAGCTCACAGATACTAGCGGGAGACCAAGAGACCCAGTACTTC
abundance: -; v_gene: TRBV6-6; j_gene: TRBJ2-7; d_gene: TRBD1; CDR3aa: CASKTGVGVYEQYF; CDR3nt: TGTGCCAGCAAGACAGGGGTGGGTGTCTACGAGCAGTACTTC
abundance: -; v_gene: TRBV3-1/TRBV3-2; j_gene: TRBJ1-1; d_gene: TRBD1; CDR3aa: CASSPGQYTEAFF; CDR3nt: TGTGCCAGCAGCCCGGGACAGTACACTGAAGCTTTCTTT
abundance: -; v_gene: TRBV28; j_gene: TRBJ2-7; d_gene: TRBD1; CDR3aa: CASSFQGQGFSYEQYF; CDR3nt: TGTGCCAGCAGTTTCCAAGGACAGGGGTTCTCCTACGAGCAGTACTTC
abundance: -; v_gene: TRBV5-1; j_gene: TRBJ2-7; d_gene: TRBD1; CDR3aa: CASSLRDRYEQYF; CDR3nt: TGCGCCAGCAGCTTGAGGGACAGATACGAGCAGTACTTC
abundance: -; v_gene: TRBV5-4; j_gene: TRBJ2-5; d_gene: -; CDR3aa: CASNLGGREQETQYF; CDR3nt: TGTGCCAGCAACCTGGGGGGGCGGGAGCAAGAGACCCAGTACTTC
abundance: -; v_gene: TRBV10-3; j_gene: TRBJ1-6; d_gene: -; CDR3aa: CAISELGPVRNSPLHF; CDR3nt: TGTGCCATCAGCGAGTTGGGCCCAGTAAGAAACTCACCCCTCCACTTT
abundance: -; v_gene: TRBV4-2; j_gene: TRBJ1-4; d_gene: -; CDR3aa: CASSQDWGQGGEKLFF; CDR3nt: TGTGCCAGCAGCCAAGATTGGGGGCAGGGTGGCGAAAAACTGTTTTTT
abundance: -; v_gene: TRBV7-3; j_gene: TRBJ2-5; d_gene: TRBD2; CDR3aa: CASSQGLAGAETQYF; CDR3nt: TGTGCCAGCAGCCAGGGACTAGCGGGAGCCGAGACCCAGTACTTC
abundance: -; v_gene: TRBV27; j_gene: TRBJ2-7; d_gene: TRBD1; CDR3aa: CASSFQGGTGSSYEQYF; CDR3nt: TGTGCCAGCAGTTTTCAGGGCGGGACAGGGAGCTCCTACGAGCAGTACTTC
abundance: -; v_gene: TRBV5-1; j_gene: TRBJ2-7; d_gene: TRBD1; CDR3aa: CASSLGTELGYEQYF; CDR3nt: TGCGCCAGCAGCTTAGGGACAGAGCTAGGCTACGAGCAGTACTTC
abundance: -; v_gene: TRBV18; j_gene: TRBJ2-7; d_gene: -; CDR3aa: CASSQTETYEQYF; CDR3nt: TGTGCCAGCTCACAGACAGAAACGTACGAGCAGTACTTC
abundance: -; v_gene: TRBV27; j_gene: TRBJ2-5; d_gene: TRBD1; CDR3aa: CASRARGQGNQETQYF; CDR3nt: TGTGCCAGCAGGGCCCGAGGACAGGGCAACCAAGAGACCCAGTACTTC
abundance: -; v_gene: TRBV7-6; j_gene: TRBJ2-7; d_gene: -; CDR3aa: CASSLDVRVAHEQYF; CDR3nt: TGTGCCAGCAGCTTAGACGTCAGGGTGGCGCACGAGCAGTACTTC
abundance: few; v_gene: TRBV6-6; j_gene: TRBJ2-3; d_gene: -; CDR3aa: CASSNYGDTQYF; CDR3nt: TGTGCCAGCAGCAATTACGGAGATACGCAGTATTTT
abundance: -; v_gene: TRBV20-1; j_gene: TRBJ1-2; d_gene: TRBD1; CDR3aa: CSASEGAYGYTF; CDR3nt: TGCAGTGCTAGTGAGGGGGCCTATGGCTACACCTTC
abundance: -; v_gene: TRBV10-3; j_gene: TRBJ2-7; d_gene: TRBD2; CDR3aa: CAISDGLLAGGEQYF; CDR3nt: TGTGCCATCAGTGATGGGTTACTAGCGGGAGGCGAGCAGTACTTC
abundance: -; v_gene: TRBV3-1/TRBV3-2; j_gene: TRBJ1-1; d_gene: -; CDR3aa: CASSQGPGTEAFF; CDR3nt: TGTGCCAGCAGCCAAGGGCCAGGAACGGAAGCTTTCTTT
abundance: -; v_gene: TRBV5-1; j_gene: TRBJ2-5; d_gene: TRBD2; CDR3aa: CASSFREVQETQYF; CDR3nt: TGCGCCAGCAGCTTTCGGGAGGTCCAAGAGACCCAGTACTTC
abundance: -; v_gene: TRBV18; j_gene: TRBJ1-2; d_gene: -; CDR3aa: CASSPTWQGGDGYTF; CDR3nt: TGTGCCAGCTCACCAACCTGGCAGGGAGGGGATGGCTACACCTTC
abundance: few; v_gene: TRBV7-9; j_gene: TRBJ1-1; d_gene: TRBD1; CDR3aa: CASSLEGAPSEAFF; CDR3nt: TGTGCCAGCAGCCTAGAGGGGGCGCCGAGTGAAGCTTTCTTT
abundance: once; v_gene: TRBV5-4; j_gene: TRBJ2-5; d_gene: -; CDR3aa: CASSSKAPAQETQYF; CDR3nt: TGTGCCAGCAGTTCCAAAGCGCCTGCCCAAGAGACCCAGTACTTC
abundance: -; v_gene: TRBV28; j_gene: TRBJ1-1; d_gene: -; CDR3aa: CASSLLGVTEAFF; CDR3nt: TGTGCCAGCAGTTTATTAGGGGTTACTGAAGCTTTCTTT
abundance: -; v_gene: TRBV6-1; j_gene: TRBJ1-1; d_gene: TRBD1; CDR3aa: CASSDGQGWTEAFF; CDR3nt: TGTGCCAGCAGTGATGGACAGGGCTGGACTGAAGCTTTCTTT
abundance: -; v_gene: TRBV6-5; j_gene: TRBJ1-2; d_gene: TRBD1; CDR3aa: CASSTTGSYGYTF; CDR3nt: TGTGCCAGCAGTACGACAGGGAGCTATGGCTACACCTTC
abundance: -; v_gene: TRBV5-5; j_gene: TRBJ1-2; d_gene: -; CDR3aa: CASSSRGFYGYTF; CDR3nt: TGTGCCAGCAGCTCCAGGGGTTTCTATGGCTACACCTTC
abundance: -; v_gene: TRBV19; j_gene: TRBJ1-5; d_gene: -; CDR3aa: CASSILSGANQPQHF; CDR3nt: TGTGCCAGTAGTATATTATCGGGAGCTAATCAGCCCCAGCATTTT
abundance: -; v_gene: TRBV4-2; j_gene: TRBJ1-2; d_gene: TRBD1; CDR3aa: CASSPSTGGNYGYTF; CDR3nt: TGTGCCAGCAGCCCCTCGACAGGGGGAAACTATGGCTACACCTTC
abundance: -; v_gene: TRBV3-1/TRBV3-2; j_gene: TRBJ1-2; d_gene: -; CDR3aa: CASSQEGVGGYTF; CDR3nt: TGTGCCAGCAGCCAAGAAGGGGTGGGAGGCTACACCTTC
abundance: -; v_gene: TRBV28; j_gene: TRBJ2-5; d_gene: TRBD1; CDR3aa: CASSLGIGQVQETQYF; CDR3nt: TGTGCCAGCAGTTTAGGGATAGGACAGGTTCAAGAGACCCAGTACTTC
abundance: -; v_gene: TRBV7-6; j_gene: TRBJ2-3; d_gene: TRBD2; CDR3aa: CASSPGLAGGGGTDTQYF; CDR3nt: TGTGCCAGCAGCCCCGGCCTAGCGGGAGGAGGGGGCACAGATACGCAGTATTTT
abundance: -; v_gene: TRBV19; j_gene: TRBJ2-7; d_gene: -; CDR3aa: CASSLDTTYEQYF; CDR3nt: TGTGCCAGTAGTCTAGACACTACTTACGAGCAGTACTTC
abundance: -; v_gene: TRBV7-9; j_gene: TRBJ1-1; d_gene: -; CDR3aa: CASSLDTSSTEAFF; CDR3nt: TGTGCCAGCAGCTTAGACACTAGCAGCACTGAAGCTTTCTTT
abundance: -; v_gene: TRBV29-1; j_gene: TRBJ1-1; d_gene: -; CDR3aa: CSAALNSMNTEAFF; CDR3nt: TGCAGCGCTGCATTGAACAGCATGAACACTGAAGCTTTCTTT
abundance: -; v_gene: TRBV6-6; j_gene: TRBJ2-1; d_gene: TRBD2; CDR3aa: CASRGLAGALNEQFF; CDR3nt: TGTGCCAGCAGGGGACTAGCGGGAGCTCTCAATGAGCAGTTCTTC
abundance: -; v_gene: TRBV2; j_gene: TRBJ1-4; d_gene: -; CDR3aa: CASSETGTNEKLFF; CDR3nt: TGTGCCAGCAGTGAGACAGGCACTAATGAAAAACTGTTTTTT
abundance: -; v_gene: TRBV5-1; j_gene: TRBJ2-7; d_gene: TRBD1; CDR3aa: CASSPTGGSGNEQYF; CDR3nt: TGCGCCAGCAGCCCGACAGGGGGGTCCGGGAACGAGCAGTACTTC
abundance: -; v_gene: TRBV27; j_gene: TRBJ2-2; d_gene: -; CDR3aa: CASRSGQGLAGELFF; CDR3nt: TGTGCCAGCAGATCGGGACAGGGACTAGCCGGGGAGCTGTTTTTT
abundance: few; v_gene: TRBV10-1; j_gene: TRBJ2-7; d_gene: -; CDR3aa: CASSEASAGPYEQYF; CDR3nt: TGCGCCAGCAGTGAGGCTTCGGCAGGGCCCTACGAGCAGTACTTC
abundance: -; v_gene: TRBV2; j_gene: TRBJ1-3; d_gene: TRBD1; CDR3aa: CASSGQGGRGTIYF; CDR3nt: TGTGCCAGCAGTGGACAGGGTGGCCGGGGGACCATATATTTT
abundance: -; v_gene: TRBV28; j_gene: TRBJ2-7; d_gene: TRBD1; CDR3aa: CASSLNQRGWTGDPYEQYF; CDR3nt: TGTGCCAGCAGTTTAAACCAGAGGGGGTGGACAGGGGATCCCTACGAGCAGTACTTC
abundance: -; v_gene: TRBV24-1; j_gene: TRBJ1-2; d_gene: TRBD1; CDR3aa: CATSDPDRGYGYTF; CDR3nt: TGTGCCACCAGTGATCCGGACAGGGGTTATGGCTACACCTTC
abundance: -; v_gene: TRBV4-1; j_gene: TRBJ2-3; d_gene: TRBD2; CDR3aa: CASSHSKGSGGRSTDTQYF; CDR3nt: TGCGCCAGCAGCCACAGCAAGGGGTCGGGAGGGAGGAGCACAGATACGCAGTATTTT
abundance: once; v_gene: TRBV11-3; j_gene: TRBJ1-1; d_gene: -; CDR3aa: CASSKRQANTEAFF; CDR3nt: TGTGCCAGCAGCAAAAGACAGGCGAACACTGAAGCTTTCTTT
abundance: -; v_gene: TRBV7-9; j_gene: TRBJ2-2; d_gene: TRBD2; CDR3aa: CASSSPPGLARSGELFF; CDR3nt: TGTGCCAGCAGCTCTCCCCCGGGACTAGCCAGGTCCGGGGAGCTGTTTTTT